This TCR beta chain is from a study of cytotoxic CD8 clonotypes in ibrutinib-treated CLL. Whole-study findings and limits: Public clonotypes showed up rarely, and on treatment they shrank or held steady.

A word on this clone: Its antigen is still unknown.

CDR3 length: 13 residues. Trimming shortened V by 0 bases and J by 4 bases, and 7 bases separated the two germline ends. CDR1 and CDR2 (germline): SGHNT, YYREEE (reference sequence). Sequencing used immunoSEQ multiplex PCR; TCRdb keeps in-frame clones, though not all of them. The sample includes 150,000 to 200,000 clones, roughly 88% of them seen just once. The chain joins TRBV5-4 to TRBJ2-5; tentative D call: TRBD1 (6 bases). The sample here was PBMCs, taken at disease progression, from a patient treated with ibrutinib. This receptor was identified in a human donor with chronic lymphocytic leukemia. CDR3 sequence reads: CASSLDRVETQYF. CDR3 DNA: TGTGCCAGCAGCTTGGACAGGGTAGAGACCCAGTACTTC.